This T cell receptor beta chain was recorded in a study of neoadjuvant nivolumab and ipilimumab in lung cancer. The CDR3 spans 14 residues. V was clipped by 7 bases and J by 5 bases, with 15 bases between them. CDR1 MDHEN and CDR2 SYDVKM come from the germline V gene. The data were produced by immunoSEQ multiplex PCR, yet TCRdb's version contains in-frame clones alone and is incomplete. The sample gives tens of thousands of clones, approximately 84% of which show up once; roughly 6.1% is in the top ten. The sequenced sample was peripheral blood, obtained before neoadjuvant nivolumab, alone or with ipilimumab. This chain connects TRBV28 to TRBJ1-5, with no clear D. The TCR originated in an adult with non-small cell lung cancer. The CDR3 loop reads CASNRDIAHQPQHF. CDR3 sequence (DNA): TGTGCCAGCAATCGAGACATAGCGCATCAGCCCCAGCATTTT.